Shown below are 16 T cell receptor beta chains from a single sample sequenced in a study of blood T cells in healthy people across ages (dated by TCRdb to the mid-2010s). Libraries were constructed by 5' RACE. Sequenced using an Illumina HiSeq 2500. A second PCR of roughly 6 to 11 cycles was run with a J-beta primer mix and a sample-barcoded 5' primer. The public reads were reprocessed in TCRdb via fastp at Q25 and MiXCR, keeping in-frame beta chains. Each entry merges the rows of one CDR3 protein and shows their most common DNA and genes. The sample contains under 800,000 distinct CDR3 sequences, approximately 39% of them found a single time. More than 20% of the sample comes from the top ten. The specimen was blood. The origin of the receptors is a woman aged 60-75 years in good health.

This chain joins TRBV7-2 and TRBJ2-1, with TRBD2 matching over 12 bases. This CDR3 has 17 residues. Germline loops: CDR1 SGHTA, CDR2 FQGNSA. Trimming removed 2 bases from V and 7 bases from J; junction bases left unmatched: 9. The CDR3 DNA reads TGTGCCAGCAGCTTAAGGGGGGGAGGACTAGCGGGAAATGAGCAGTTCTTC. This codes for CASSLRGGGLAGNEQFF.

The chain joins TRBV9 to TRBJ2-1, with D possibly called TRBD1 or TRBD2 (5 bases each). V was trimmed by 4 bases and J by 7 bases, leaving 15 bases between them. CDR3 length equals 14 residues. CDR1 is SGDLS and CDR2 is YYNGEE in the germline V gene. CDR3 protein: CASSPGTPGNEQFF. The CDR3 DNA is TGTGCCAGCAGCCCTGGGACCCCTGGGAATGAGCAGTTCTTC.

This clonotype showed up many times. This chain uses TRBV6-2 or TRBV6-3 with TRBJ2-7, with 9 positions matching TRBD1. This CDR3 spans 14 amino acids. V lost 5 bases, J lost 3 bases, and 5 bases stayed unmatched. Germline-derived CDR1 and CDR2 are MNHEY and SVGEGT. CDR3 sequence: CASSAQGAIYEQYF. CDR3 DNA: TGTGCCAGCAGTGCACAGGGGGCAATCTACGAGCAGTACTTC.

The chain's CDR3 is CASSSLTSHEQYF. CDR3 DNA sequence: TGTGCCAGTAGTTCTCTGACTAGCCATGAGCAGTACTTC. The gene calls are TRBV19 and TRBJ2-7; 7 bases fit TRBD2. The CDR3 has 13 amino acids. V shed 5 bases and J 7 bases; nucleotides not matched to a gene: 8. Looked up from germline, CDR1 is LNHDA and CDR2 is SQIVND (reference sequence).

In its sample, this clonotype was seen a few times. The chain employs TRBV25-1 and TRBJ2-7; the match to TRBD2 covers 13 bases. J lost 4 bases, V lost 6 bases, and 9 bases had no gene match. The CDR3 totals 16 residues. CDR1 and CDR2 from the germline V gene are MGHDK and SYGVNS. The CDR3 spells CASSRTSGSGKYEQYF. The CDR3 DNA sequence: TGTGCCAGCAGCCGGACTAGCGGGAGTGGGAAGTACGAGCAGTACTTC.

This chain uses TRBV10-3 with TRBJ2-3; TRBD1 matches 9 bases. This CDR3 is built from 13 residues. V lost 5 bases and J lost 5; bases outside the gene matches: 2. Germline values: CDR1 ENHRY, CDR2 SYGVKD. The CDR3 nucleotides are TGTGCCATCAGTCGGACAGGGGAAGATACGCAGTATTTT. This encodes CAISRTGEDTQYF.

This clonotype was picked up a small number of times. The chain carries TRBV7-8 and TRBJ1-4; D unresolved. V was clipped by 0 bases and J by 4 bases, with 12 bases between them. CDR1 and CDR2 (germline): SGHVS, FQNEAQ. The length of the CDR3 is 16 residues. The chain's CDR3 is CASSLARSALNEKLFF. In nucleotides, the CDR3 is TGTGCCAGCAGCTTAGCGAGGTCGGCACTTAATGAAAAACTGTTTTTT.

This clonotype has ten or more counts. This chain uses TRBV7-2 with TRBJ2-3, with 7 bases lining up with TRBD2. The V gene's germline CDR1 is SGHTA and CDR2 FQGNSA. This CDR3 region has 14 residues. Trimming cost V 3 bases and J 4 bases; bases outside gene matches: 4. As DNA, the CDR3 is TGTGCCAGCAGCTTTACTAGCGCCCCAGATACGCAGTATTTT. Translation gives CASSFTSAPDTQYF.

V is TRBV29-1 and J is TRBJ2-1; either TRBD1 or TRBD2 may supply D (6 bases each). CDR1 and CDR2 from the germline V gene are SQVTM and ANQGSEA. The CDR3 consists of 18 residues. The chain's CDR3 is CSATPLGGRSRDYNEQFF. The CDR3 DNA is TGCAGTGCGACCCCTTTAGGGGGGCGGAGCAGGGACTACAATGAGCAGTTCTTC.

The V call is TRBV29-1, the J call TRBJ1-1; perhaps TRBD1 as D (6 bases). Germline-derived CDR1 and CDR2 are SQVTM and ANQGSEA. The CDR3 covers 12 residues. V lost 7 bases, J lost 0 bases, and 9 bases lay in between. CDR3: CSGWTVNTEAFF. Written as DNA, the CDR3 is TGCAGCGGTTGGACAGTGAACACTGAAGCTTTCTTT.

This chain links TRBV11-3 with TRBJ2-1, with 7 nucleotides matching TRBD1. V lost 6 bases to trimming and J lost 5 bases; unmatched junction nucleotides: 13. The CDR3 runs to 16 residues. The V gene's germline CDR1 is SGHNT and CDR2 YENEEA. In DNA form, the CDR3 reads TGTGCCAGCAGTCAGAGGTTTCGGACAGGAGACAATGAGCAGTTCTTC. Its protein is CASSQRFRTGDNEQFF.

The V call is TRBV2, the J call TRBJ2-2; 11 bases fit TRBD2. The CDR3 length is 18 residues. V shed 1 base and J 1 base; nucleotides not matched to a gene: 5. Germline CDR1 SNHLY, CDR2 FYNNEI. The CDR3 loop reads CASSEVPGLAVNTGELFF. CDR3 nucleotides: TGTGCCAGCAGTGAAGTACCGGGACTAGCGGTGAACACCGGGGAGCTGTTTTTT.

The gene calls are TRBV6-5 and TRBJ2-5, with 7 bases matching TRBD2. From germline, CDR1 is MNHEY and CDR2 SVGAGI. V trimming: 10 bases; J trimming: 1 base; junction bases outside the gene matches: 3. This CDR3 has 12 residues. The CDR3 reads CATGLTQETQYF. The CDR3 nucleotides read TGTGCCACGGGACTAACCCAAGAGACCCAGTACTTC.

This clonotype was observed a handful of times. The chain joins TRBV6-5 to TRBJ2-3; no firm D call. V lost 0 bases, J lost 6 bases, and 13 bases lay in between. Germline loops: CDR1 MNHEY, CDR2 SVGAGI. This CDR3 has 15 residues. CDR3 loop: CASSYSELGGDTQYF. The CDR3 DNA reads TGTGCCAGCAGTTACTCGGAGCTGGGTGGGGATACGCAGTATTTT.

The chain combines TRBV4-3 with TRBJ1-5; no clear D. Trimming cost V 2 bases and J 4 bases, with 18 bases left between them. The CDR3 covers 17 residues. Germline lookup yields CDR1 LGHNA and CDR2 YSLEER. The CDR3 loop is CASSQSPTDRGNQPQHF. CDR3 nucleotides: TGCGCCAGCAGCCAATCCCCCACGGACCGCGGGAATCAGCCCCAGCATTTT.

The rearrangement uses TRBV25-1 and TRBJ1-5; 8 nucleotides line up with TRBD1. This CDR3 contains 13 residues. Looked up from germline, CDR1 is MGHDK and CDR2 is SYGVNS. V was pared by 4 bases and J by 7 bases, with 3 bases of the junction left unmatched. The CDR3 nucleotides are TGTGCCAGCAGTGGGGCAGGGGGCCAGCCCCAGCATTTT. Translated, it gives CASSGAGGQPQHF.